This T cell receptor beta chain is drawn from a study of CD8 T cells in ankylosing spondylitis. A word on this clonotype: Its antigen is as yet unknown.

Study-level findings and limits: Clones tied to disease were said to be significantly enriched in matched ankylosing spondylitis synovial fluid. Apparently characteristic of ankylosing spondylitis blood was a TCR beta motif (about eight highly homologous variants).

V was clipped by 4 bases and J by 4 bases, with 18 bases between them. CDR3 length: 16 residues. The germline CDR1 and CDR2 sequences are MGHRA and YSYEKL. From the 5' RACE reads, TCRdb called clonotypes with MiXCR, one entry per CDR3 protein. Among 250,000 to 300,000 distinct CDR3 sequences listed, over 15% were seen once. This sequence originates from a male donor with ankylosing spondylitis or in good health (not recorded which). The source material was blood, either unsorted or a sorted T cell fraction (not recorded which). This chain joins TRBV4-1 and TRBJ2-3; D possibly corresponds to TRBD2 (6 bases). CDR3 in DNA: TGCGCCAGCAGCCCCTATGGAGGGGCTTCGGCAGATACGCAGTATTTT. This codes for CASSPYGGASADTQYF.